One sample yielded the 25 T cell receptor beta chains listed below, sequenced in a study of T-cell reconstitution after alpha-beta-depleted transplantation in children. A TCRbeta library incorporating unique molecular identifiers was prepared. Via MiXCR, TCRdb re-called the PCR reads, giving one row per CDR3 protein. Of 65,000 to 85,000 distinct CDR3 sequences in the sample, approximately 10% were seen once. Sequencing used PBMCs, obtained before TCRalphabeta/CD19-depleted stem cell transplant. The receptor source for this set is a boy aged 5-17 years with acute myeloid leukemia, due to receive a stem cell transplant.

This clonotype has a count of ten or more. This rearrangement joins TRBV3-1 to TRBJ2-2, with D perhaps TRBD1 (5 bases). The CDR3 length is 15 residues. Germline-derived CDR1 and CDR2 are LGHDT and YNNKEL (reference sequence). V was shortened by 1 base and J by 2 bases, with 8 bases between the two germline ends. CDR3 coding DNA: TGTGCCAGCAGCCAAGCGCAGGGTAACACCGGGGAGCTGTTTTTT. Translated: CASSQAQGNTGELFF.

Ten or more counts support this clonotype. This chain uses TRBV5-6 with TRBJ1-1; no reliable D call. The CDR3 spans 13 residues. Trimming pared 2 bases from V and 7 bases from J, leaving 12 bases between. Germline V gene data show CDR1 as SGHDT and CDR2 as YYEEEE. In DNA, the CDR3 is TGTGCCAGCAGCTTTGCGGAGTCGGATGAAGCTTTCTTT. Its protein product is CASSFAESDEAFF.

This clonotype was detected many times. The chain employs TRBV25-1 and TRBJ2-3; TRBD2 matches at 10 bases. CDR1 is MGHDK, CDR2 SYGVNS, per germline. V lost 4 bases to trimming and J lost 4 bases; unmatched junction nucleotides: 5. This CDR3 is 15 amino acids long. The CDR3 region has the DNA TGTGCCAGCAGTGGAGAGCGGGGGGGCCCAGATACGCAGTATTTT. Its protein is CASSGERGGPDTQYF.

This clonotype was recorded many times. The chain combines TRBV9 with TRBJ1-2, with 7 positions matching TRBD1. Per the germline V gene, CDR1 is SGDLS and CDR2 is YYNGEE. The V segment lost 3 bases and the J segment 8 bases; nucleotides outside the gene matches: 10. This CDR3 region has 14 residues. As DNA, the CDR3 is TGTGCCAGCAGCGCATTCAACAGGGGCGGAGGCTACACCTTC. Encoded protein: CASSAFNRGGGYTF.

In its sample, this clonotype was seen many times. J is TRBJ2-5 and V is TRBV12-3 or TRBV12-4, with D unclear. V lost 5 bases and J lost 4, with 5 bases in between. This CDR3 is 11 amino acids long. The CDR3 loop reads CASSVRETQYF. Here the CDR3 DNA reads TGTGCCAGCAGTGTCAGAGAGACCCAGTACTTC.

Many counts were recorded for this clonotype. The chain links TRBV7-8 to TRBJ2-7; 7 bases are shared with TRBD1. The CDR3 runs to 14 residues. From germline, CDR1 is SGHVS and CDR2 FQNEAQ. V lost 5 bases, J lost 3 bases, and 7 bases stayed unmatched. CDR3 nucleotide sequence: TGTGCCAGCAGCCCAACAGGGGTCGTCTACGAGCAGTACGTC. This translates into CASSPTGVVYEQYV.

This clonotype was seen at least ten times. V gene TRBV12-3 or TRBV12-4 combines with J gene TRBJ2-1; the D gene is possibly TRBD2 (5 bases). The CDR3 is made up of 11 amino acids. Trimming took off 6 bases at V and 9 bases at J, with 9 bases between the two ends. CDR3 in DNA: TGTGCCAGCAGCCTGGAGGTTGAGCAGTTCTTC. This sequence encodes CASSLEVEQFF.

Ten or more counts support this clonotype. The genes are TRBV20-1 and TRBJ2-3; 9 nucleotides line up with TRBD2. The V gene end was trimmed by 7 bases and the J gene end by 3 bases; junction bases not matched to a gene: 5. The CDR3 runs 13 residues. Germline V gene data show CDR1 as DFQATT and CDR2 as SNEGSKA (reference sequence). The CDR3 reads CSVELAGTDTQYF. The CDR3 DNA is TGCAGTGTAGAGCTAGCGGGAACAGATACGCAGTATTTT.

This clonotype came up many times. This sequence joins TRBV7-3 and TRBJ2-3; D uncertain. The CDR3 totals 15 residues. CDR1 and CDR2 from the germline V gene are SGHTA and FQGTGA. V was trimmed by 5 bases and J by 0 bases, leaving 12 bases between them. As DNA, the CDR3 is TGTGCCAGCAGCCCGTGGGAAGGGAGCACAGATACGCAGTATTTT. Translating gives CASSPWEGSTDTQYF.

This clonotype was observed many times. In DNA form, the CDR3 reads TGTGCCAGCAGCTTGCTGACTAGCCGCGACACAGATACGCAGTATTTT. Translating gives CASSLLTSRDTDTQYF. The J gene is TRBJ2-3, the V gene TRBV7-8, with 7 positions matching TRBD2. Per the germline V gene, CDR1 is SGHVS and CDR2 is FQNEAQ. The CDR3 extends over 16 amino acids. J gave up 2 bases and V 3 bases, and 8 bases lay outside the gene matches.

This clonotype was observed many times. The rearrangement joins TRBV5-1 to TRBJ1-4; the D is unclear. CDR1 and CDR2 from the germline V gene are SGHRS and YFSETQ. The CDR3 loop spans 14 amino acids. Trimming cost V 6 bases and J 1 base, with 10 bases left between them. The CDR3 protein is CASTPDGTNEKLFF. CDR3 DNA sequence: TGCGCCAGCACCCCCGACGGAACTAATGAAAAACTGTTTTTT. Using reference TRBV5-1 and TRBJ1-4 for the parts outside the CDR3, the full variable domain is KAGVTQTPRYLIKTRGQQVTLSCSPISGHRSVSWYQQTPGQGLQFLFEYFSETQRNKGNFPGRFSGRQFSNSRSEMNVSTLELGDSALYLCASTPDGTNEKLFFGSGTQLSVL.

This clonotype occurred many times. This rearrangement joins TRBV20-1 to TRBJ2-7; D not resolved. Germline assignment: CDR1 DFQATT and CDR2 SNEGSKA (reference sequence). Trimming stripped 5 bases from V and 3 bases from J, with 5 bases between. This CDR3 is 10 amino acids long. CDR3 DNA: TGCAGTGCTGGGAACTACGAGCAGTACTTC. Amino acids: CSAGNYEQYF.

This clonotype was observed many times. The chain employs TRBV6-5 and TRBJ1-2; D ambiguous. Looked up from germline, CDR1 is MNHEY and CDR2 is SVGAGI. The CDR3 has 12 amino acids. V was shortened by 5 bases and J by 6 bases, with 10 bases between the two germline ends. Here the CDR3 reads CASSQRADGYTF. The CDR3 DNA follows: TGTGCCAGCAGTCAGAGGGCCGATGGCTACACCTTC.

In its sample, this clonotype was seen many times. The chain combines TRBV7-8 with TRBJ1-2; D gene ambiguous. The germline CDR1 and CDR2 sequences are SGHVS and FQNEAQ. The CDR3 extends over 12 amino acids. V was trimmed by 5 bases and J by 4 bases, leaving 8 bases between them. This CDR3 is CASSPGLYGYTF. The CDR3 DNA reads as TGTGCCAGCAGCCCTGGTCTCTATGGCTACACCTTC.

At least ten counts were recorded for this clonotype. The CDR3 DNA reads TGTGCCAGCATCCTTAGGGGAGGGGTCACCGGGGAGCTGTTTTTT. Amino acids: CASILRGGVTGELFF. V gene TRBV7-8 combines with J gene TRBJ2-2; TRBD2 matches 7 bases. The CDR3 is made up of 15 amino acids. The V gene end was trimmed by 7 bases and the J gene end by 4 bases; junction bases not matched to a gene: 9. CDR1 SGHVS and CDR2 FQNEAQ come from the germline V gene.

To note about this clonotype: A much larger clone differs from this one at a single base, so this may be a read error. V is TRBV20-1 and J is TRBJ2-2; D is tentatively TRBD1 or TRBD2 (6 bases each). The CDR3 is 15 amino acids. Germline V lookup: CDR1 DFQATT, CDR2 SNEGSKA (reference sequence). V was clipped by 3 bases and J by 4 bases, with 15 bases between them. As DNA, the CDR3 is TGCAGTGCTAGCCCCGGGGGCGCCCTCACCGGGGAGCTGTTTTTT. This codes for CSASPGGALTGELFF.

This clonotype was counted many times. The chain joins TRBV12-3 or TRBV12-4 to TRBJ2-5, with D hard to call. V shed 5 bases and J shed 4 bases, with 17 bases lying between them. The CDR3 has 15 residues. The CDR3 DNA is TGTGCCAGCAGTGACCCCCATACTGTTGCAGAGACCCAGTACTTC. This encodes CASSDPHTVAETQYF.

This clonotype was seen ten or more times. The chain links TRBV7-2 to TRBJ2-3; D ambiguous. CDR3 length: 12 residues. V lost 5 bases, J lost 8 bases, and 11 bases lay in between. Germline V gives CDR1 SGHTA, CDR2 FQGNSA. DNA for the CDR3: TGTGCCAGCAGCCTCAACCCGGGTACGCAGTATTTT. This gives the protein CASSLNPGTQYF. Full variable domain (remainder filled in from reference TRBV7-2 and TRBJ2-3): GAGVSQSPSNKVTEKGKDVELRCDPISGHTALYWYRQSLGQGLEFLIYFQGNSAPDKSGLPSDRFSAERTGGSVSTLTIQRTQQEDSAVYLCASSLNPGTQYFGPGTRLTVL.

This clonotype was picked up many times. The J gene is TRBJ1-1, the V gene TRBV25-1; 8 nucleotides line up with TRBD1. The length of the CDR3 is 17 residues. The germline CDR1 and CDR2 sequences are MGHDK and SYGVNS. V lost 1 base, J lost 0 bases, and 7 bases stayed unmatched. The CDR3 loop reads CASSELASTGVNTEAFF. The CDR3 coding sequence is TGTGCCAGCAGTGAATTGGCCTCGACAGGGGTGAACACTGAAGCTTTCTTT.

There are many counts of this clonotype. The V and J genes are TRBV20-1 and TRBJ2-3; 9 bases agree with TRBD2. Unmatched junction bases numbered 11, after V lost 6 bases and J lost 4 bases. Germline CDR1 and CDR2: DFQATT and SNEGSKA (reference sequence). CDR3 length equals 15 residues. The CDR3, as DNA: TGCAGTGCCCCGACTAGCGGTAGGAGGTCAGATACGCAGTATTTT. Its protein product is CSAPTSGRRSDTQYF.

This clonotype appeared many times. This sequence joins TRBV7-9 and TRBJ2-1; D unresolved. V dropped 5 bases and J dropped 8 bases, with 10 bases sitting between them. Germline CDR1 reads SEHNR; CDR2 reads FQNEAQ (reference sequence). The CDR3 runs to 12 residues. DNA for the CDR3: TGTGCCAGCAGCCCCCCCTTGGATGAGCAGTTCTTC. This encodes CASSPPLDEQFF.

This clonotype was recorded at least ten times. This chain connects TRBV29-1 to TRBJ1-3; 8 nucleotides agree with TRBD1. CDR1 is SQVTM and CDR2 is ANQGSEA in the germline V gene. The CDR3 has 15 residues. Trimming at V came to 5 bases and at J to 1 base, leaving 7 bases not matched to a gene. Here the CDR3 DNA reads TGCAGCGTTCCAGACAGGGGAGGTTCTGGAAACACCATATATTTT. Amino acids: CSVPDRGGSGNTIYF.

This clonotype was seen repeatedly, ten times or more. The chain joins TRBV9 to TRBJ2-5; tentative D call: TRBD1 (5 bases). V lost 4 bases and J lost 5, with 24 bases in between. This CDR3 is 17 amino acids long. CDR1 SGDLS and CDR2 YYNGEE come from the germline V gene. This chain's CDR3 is CASSKGSGPPGSETQYF. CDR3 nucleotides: TGTGCCAGCAGCAAGGGGTCGGGTCCCCCGGGCTCGGAGACCCAGTACTTC.

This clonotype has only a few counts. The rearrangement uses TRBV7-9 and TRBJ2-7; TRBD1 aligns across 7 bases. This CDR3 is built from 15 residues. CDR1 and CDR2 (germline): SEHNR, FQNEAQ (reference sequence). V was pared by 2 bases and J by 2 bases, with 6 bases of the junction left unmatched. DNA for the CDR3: TGTGCCAGCAGCTTAAATTGGGACAGAGCCTACGAGCAGTACTTC. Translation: CASSLNWDRAYEQYF.

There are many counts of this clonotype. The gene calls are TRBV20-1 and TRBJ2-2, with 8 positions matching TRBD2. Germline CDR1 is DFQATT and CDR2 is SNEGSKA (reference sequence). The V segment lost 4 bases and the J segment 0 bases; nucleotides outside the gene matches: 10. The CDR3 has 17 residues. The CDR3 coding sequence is TGCAGTGCTACCTCTAGTCTGGGACTAGCGAACACCGGGGAGCTGTTTTTT. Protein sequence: CSATSSLGLANTGELFF.